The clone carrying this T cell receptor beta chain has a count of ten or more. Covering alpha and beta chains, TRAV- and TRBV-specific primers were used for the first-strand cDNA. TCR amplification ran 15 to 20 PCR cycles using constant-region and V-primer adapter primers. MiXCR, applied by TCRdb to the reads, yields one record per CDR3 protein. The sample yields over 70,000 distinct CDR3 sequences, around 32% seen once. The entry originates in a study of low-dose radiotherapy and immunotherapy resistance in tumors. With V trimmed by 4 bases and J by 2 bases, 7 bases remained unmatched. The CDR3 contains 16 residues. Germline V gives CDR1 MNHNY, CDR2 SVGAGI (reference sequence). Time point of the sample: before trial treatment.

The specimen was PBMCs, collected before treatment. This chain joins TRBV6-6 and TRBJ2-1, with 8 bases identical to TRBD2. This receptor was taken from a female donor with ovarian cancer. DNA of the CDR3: TGTGCCAGCAGTTCTGCGCGGGGGGCAACCTACAATGAGCAGTTCTTC. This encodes CASSSARGATYNEQFF.